The T cell receptor beta chain described here comes from a study of shared clonotypes between healthy human individuals (dated by TCRdb to the early 2020s). At the level of the whole study: The cohort comprised a couple of women and a few men aged 18 to 49 years. Blood TCR repertoires of about 5 healthy adults were deeply sequenced to estimate repertoire size and the extent of clonotype sharing between individuals. To increase sequencing depth and limit assay-specific biases, TCR repertoire library preparation and sequencing were carried out by different laboratories using diverse techniques. Leukapheresis yielded between about 0.85 and 10 billion PBMCs per donor. For each donor, CD4 naive and CD4 memory were each run on three plates, CD8 naive on two plates, and CD8 memory on one plate.

Donors were healthy HIV-negative adults with no recently reported acute infections or vaccinations. Every donor was a Caucasian adult living in Nashville, Tennessee, USA. CD4+ T cells were enriched by magnetic negative selection; naive cells were then positively selected on CD45RA, and the negative fraction formed the memory subset. After blood collection by leukapheresis, PBMCs were isolated using Ficoll-Histopaque density gradient centrifugation and then cryopreserved in the vapor phase of liquid nitrogen. Analytical flow cytometry was used to check the purity and quantity of every magnetically sorted T cell population. Genomic DNA was isolated from every sorted fraction and measured by UV absorbance on a Nanodrop 2000c. A note on this clone: Its binding antigen is unknown. Base-call qualities are not available, and no considerably larger clone is one nucleotide away.

Points the paper makes about the study in general: The small number of donors limited the genetic and exposure-history diversity represented. Even with the large sequencing depth, rarefaction of the sorted-subset datasets indicated that sequencing was incomplete. Roughly 5% of naive CD4, 3.5% of naive CD8, approximately 2% of memory CD4, and over 0.35% of memory CD8 clonotypes were shared across several donors. Pairwise subsampling indicated that sequencing depth was expected to affect the degree of clonotype sharing among donors. Estimated clonotype richness was generally larger for naive than for memory subsets. Sampling was restricted to blood, and TCR repertoires in tissue are likely to differ from TCR repertoires in blood. Clonotypes shared by all four sorted-subset donors showed higher generation probabilities than non-shared clonotypes.

Using the deep immunoSEQ assay, TCR CDR3 regions were amplified from genomic DNA by multiplex PCR. Extracted genomic DNA from each cell subset was spread evenly across all wells of several immunoSEQ 96-well plates, with each plate serving as a replicate. For sorted subsets, approximately 190 ng genomic DNA, equal to about 30,000 T cell genomes, was loaded into each replicate PCR. Purified libraries were quantified with a Qubit 3.0 fluorometer, sized on a Bioanalyzer 2100, and re-quantified with the KAPA Library Quantification kit. A separate single-read 150-cycle Illumina NextSeq 550 flow cell was used to sequence each immunoSEQ 96-well plate. On the authors' methods: Because only junctional sequences without quality scores were contained in the immunoSEQ output, filtering matching that applied to full-length reads could not be performed. Sequences were annotated with PyIR, a Python wrapper for IgBLAST v1.9, using IMGT germline references to assign V/J genes and CDR3. Reads were filtered out if the reads had weak V/J assignments (E-value above 1e-6), no CDR3, stop codons, out-of-frame junctions, or ambiguous translated residues. V3J clonotypes were defined by identical inferred V gene, J gene, and CDR3 amino acid sequence. Percentage overlap between repertoires was computed as shared unique clonotypes divided by the size of the smaller repertoire. RTK rarefaction, the Chao1 estimator, and Recon v2.1 estimates of unobserved clonotypes were used to assess repertoire richness. OLGA was used to compute generation probabilities for all TCRbeta clonotypes that the gDNA method yielded from four donors. The clones in this table, taken by TCRdb from immuneACCESS, are in-frame only. Not every clone is retained; where verified, under half of the shortfall comes from an unresolved V gene, and the cause of the rest is unknown. D and trimming come from the DNA, and the V and J calls and clone size come from that table. A total of about 600,000 clones appear in this sample, about 97% of them only once. The ten biggest clones cover 0.055% to 0.07% of the sample.

The germline V gene provides CDR1 MGHRA and CDR2 YSYEKL. Trimming at the junction amounts to 2 bases on V and 6 bases on J, and the germline ends lie 9 bases apart. The CDR3 runs 13 amino acids, cysteine and phenylalanine included. Only the CDR3 region is kept as DNA, spanning 39 bases read in frame from base 1. The rearranged chain carries TRBV4-1 and TRBJ2-3; no D gene can be assigned with confidence. Sequencing used naive CD4+ T cells sorted from blood. According to the study, the label for this sample's cell subset or site signals: CD45RA+ positively selected. This receptor was obtained from a woman younger than 45 in good health. The nucleotides are TGCGCCAGCAGCCAATATTTGGGGGATACGCAGTATTTT. This sequence encodes CASSQYLGDTQYF.